The TCR beta chain under discussion was sequenced for a study of blood T cell repertoires in COVID-19. Study details: Samples came from the United States, Italy and Spain, spanning acute and convalescent COVID-19.

Trimming removed 6 bases at V and 10 bases at J, with 10 bases between. The CDR3 is 11 residues long. The repertoire was sequenced with immunoSEQ multiplex PCR; TCRdb's copy has only in-frame clones and lacks some. This sample yields about 220,000 clones, of which more than 65% are seen a single time; 9.7% belongs to the top ten. Sequences were obtained from peripheral blood. The chain couples TRBV12-3 or TRBV12-4 to TRBJ2-1; a weak D match, TRBD2 (5 bases). The origin of this receptor is a man over 45 with active or convalescent COVID-19. CDR3 in DNA: TGTGCCAGCAGCGCTCGACTAGAGCAGTTCTTC. This gives the protein CASSARLEQFF.